The following is a T cell receptor (beta chain) sequence with its context. As yet, its antigen is unknown. A multiplex PCR was run with 60 Vbeta primers and 13 Jbeta primers. As processed by the authors: Roughly 81 million unique TCR beta chains, roughly 10 million shared, were counted in a later analysis. Assay: immunoSEQ multiplex PCR; the TCRdb copy retains only in-frame clones and omits some. The D gene and trimming were derived from the DNA, and the V and J assignments and clone size from that table. The table includes around 99,000 clones, roughly 87% detected once. The CDR3 length is 13 residues. V shed 3 bases and J shed 3 bases, with 8 bases lying between them. Per the germline V gene, CDR1 is SNHLY and CDR2 is FYNNEI. The data belong to a study of cytomegalovirus exposure and HLA in healthy donors. Study observations and caveats: Most subjects had HLA-A and HLA-B alleles reportedly predicted accurately by TCR beta sequences.

The sequence derives from a man aged 30 to 39 in good health and CMV-seropositive. The chain combines TRBV2 with TRBJ1-2, with D hard to call. What was sequenced was PBMCs. The CDR3 spells CASSDYSYYGYTF. As DNA, the CDR3 is TGTGCCAGCAGTGATTACAGCTACTATGGCTACACCTTC.